What follows are 32 T cell receptor beta chains derived from one specimen sequenced in a study of T cell responses to AZD1222 COVID-19 vaccine. The protocol was immunoSEQ multiplex PCR, while the TCRdb copy is restricted to in-frame clones and leaves out a portion. The table shows 150,000 to 200,000 clones, with 87% occurring only once. This specimen was peripheral blood, taken on day 0 of MenACWY control vaccination. Receptors originate from an adult in good health.

V and J are TRBV29-1 and TRBJ1-2; D unclear. Looked up from germline, CDR1 is SQVTM and CDR2 is ANQGSEA. The CDR3 runs to 13 residues. The V end was cut by 4 bases, the J end by 7 bases, with 16 bases between. The CDR3 DNA is TGCAGCGTTGGGGCCCCATTAAGCGGTGGCTACACCTTC. It is translated as CSVGAPLSGGYTF.

The chain links TRBV28 to TRBJ1-5, with D tentatively TRBD1 (5 bases). Trimming stripped 4 bases from V and 0 bases from J, with 16 bases between. The germline gives CDR1 MDHEN, CDR2 SYDVKM. The CDR3 extends over 17 amino acids. The CDR3 nucleotides are TGTGCCAGCAGTTCGACCGGGACGGATGATAGCAATCAGCCCCAGCATTTT. Its translation is CASSSTGTDDSNQPQHF.

The chain carries TRBV7-9 and TRBJ2-2, with a tentative D call TRBD2 (6 bases). Germline V gene lookup returns CDR1 SEHNR and CDR2 FQNEAQ (reference sequence). This CDR3 is 17 amino acids long. V was clipped by 3 bases and J by 2 bases, with 16 bases between them. CDR3 nucleotides: TGTGCCAGCAGCTTTTTGGCGGGAAGTTTCAACACCGGGGAGCTGTTTTTT. This sequence encodes CASSFLAGSFNTGELFF.

This CDR3 is CSVEAQGNQYF. For the CDR3, the DNA is TGCAGCGTTGAAGCGCAGGGGAATCAGTACTTC. The chain joins TRBV29-1 to TRBJ2-7, with D possibly matching TRBD1 (6 bases). The CDR3 contains 11 residues. Per germline, CDR1 SQVTM and CDR2 ANQGSEA. V lost 1 base, J lost 10 bases, and 11 bases lay in between.

The chain is built from TRBV7-6 and TRBJ2-1; 7 bases line up with TRBD2. The CDR3 has 16 residues. CDR1 and CDR2 (germline): SGHVS, FNYEAQ. V was clipped by 6 bases and J by 4 bases; unmatched bases: 12. DNA of the CDR3: TGTGCCAGCAGAGGTCGGGTGCGCGGGAGTTACAATGAGCAGTTCTTC. It encodes CASRGRVRGSYNEQFF. Using reference TRBV7-6 and TRBJ2-1 for the parts outside the CDR3, the full variable domain is GAGVSQSPRYKVTKRGQDVALRCDPISGHVSLYWYRQALGQGPEFLTYFNYEAQQDKSGLPNDRFSAERPEGSISTLTIQRTEQRDSAMYRCASRGRVRGSYNEQFFGPGTRLTVL.

V and J are TRBV4-2 and TRBJ1-2; D ambiguous. Germline CDR1 LGHNA, CDR2 YNFKEQ. There are 13 residues in the CDR3. The V and J ends lost 0 bases and 7 bases respectively, with 9 bases between them. The DNA of the CDR3 is TGTGCCAGCAGCCAAGAAAGAGCTCTTGGCTACACCTTC. Translation: CASSQERALGYTF.

This clone was detected only a few times. This chain connects TRBV6-5 to TRBJ1-5; 7 bases are a match to TRBD1. The CDR3 runs to 14 residues. The junction had 4 bases not matched to a gene; V was cut back by 3 bases and J by 5 bases. In germline, CDR1 is MNHEY, CDR2 SVGAGI. CDR3 sequence (DNA): TGTGCCAGCAGTTATGGACAGGCCTATCAGCCCCAGCATTTT. Its translation: CASSYGQAYQPQHF.

V is TRBV7-8 and J is TRBJ2-7, with a tentative D call TRBD2 (5 bases). The CDR3 length is 13 residues. With 0 bases removed from V and 7 bases from J, the gap between germline ends came to 10 bases. The germline gives CDR1 SGHVS, CDR2 FQNEAQ. CDR3 sequence: CASSLAGRGEQYF. DNA for the CDR3: TGTGCCAGCAGCTTAGCGGGCCGGGGAGAGCAGTACTTC.

The chain recombines TRBV7-6 with TRBJ2-3; 7 bases align to TRBD2. Trimming took 1 base from V and 4 from J; bases not matched to a gene: 5. The germline V gene has CDR1 SGHVS and CDR2 FNYEAQ. The length of the CDR3 is 15 residues. CDR3 in amino acids: CASSLVAGVADTQYF. The CDR3, as DNA: TGTGCCAGCAGCTTAGTGGCGGGGGTAGCAGATACGCAGTATTTT.

The CDR3 DNA follows: TGTGCCAGCACCCGGTCTGGCGGAAACTATGGCTACACCTTC. Amino acid sequence: CASTRSGGNYGYTF. The rearrangement links TRBV27 to TRBJ1-2; no definite D call. CDR1 is MNHEY, CDR2 SMNVEV, per germline (reference sequence). The length of the CDR3 is 14 residues. V lost 7 bases to trimming and J lost 2 bases, with 14 bases between them.

This clone showed up just a few times. The genes are TRBV6-1 and TRBJ2-7, with TRBD1 as a possible D gene (5 bases). CDR3 length equals 15 residues. Trimming removed 2 bases from V and 3 bases from J, with 14 bases in between. The germline CDR1 and CDR2 sequences are MNHNS and SASEGT. For the CDR3, the DNA is TGTGCCAGCAGTGAACCAGGGCAGGTACGCTACGAGCAGTACTTC. As protein: CASSEPGQVRYEQYF.

The rearrangement joins TRBV9 to TRBJ2-7, with D possibly TRBD1 on 6 matching bases. Germline V lookup: CDR1 SGDLS, CDR2 YYNGEE. Trimming shortened V by 2 bases and J by 2 bases, and 11 bases separated the two germline ends. The CDR3 length is 14 residues. Here the CDR3 reads CASSVSTGTYEQYF. The DNA of the CDR3 is TGTGCCAGCAGCGTCTCGACAGGAACCTACGAGCAGTACTTC.

The J gene is TRBJ1-4, the V gene TRBV5-4; D remains ambiguous. Germline V gene sequence: CDR1 SGHNT, CDR2 YYREEE (reference sequence). The germline V and J ends were trimmed by 3 bases and 0 bases, with 15 bases remaining between them. The CDR3 has 17 amino acids. This chain's CDR3 is CASSSPTDGATNEKLFF. The DNA of the CDR3 is TGTGCCAGCAGCTCCCCGACGGACGGAGCAACTAATGAAAAACTGTTTTTT.

CDR3 sequence (DNA): TGTGCCAGCAGGAACTACAGGGGACCCTATGGCTACACCTTC. Translating it yields CASRNYRGPYGYTF. The rearrangement joins TRBV28 to TRBJ1-2, with 7 positions matching TRBD1. This CDR3 has 14 amino acids. Looked up from germline, CDR1 is MDHEN and CDR2 is SYDVKM. The V gene end was trimmed by 6 bases and the J gene end by 4 bases; junction bases not matched to a gene: 8.

The V and J genes are TRBV6-6 and TRBJ1-5, with no clear D. CDR1 and CDR2 from the germline V gene are MNHNY and SVGAGI (reference sequence). The CDR3 has 13 amino acids. Trimming pared 8 bases from V and 1 base from J, leaving 9 bases between. This CDR3 is CASGPDSNQPQHF. In nucleotides, the CDR3 is TGTGCCAGCGGCCCCGACAGCAATCAGCCCCAGCATTTT.

This chain uses TRBV30 with TRBJ1-4; weak D call: TRBD1 (6 bases). V shed 2 bases and J shed 13 bases, with 17 bases lying between them. The CDR3 length is 13 residues. The germline V gene has CDR1 GTSNPN and CDR2 SVGIG (reference sequence). The CDR3 coding sequence is TGTGCCTGGAGTCCGTCGGGGACAACGGGACTGTTTTTT. Its protein product is CAWSPSGTTGLFF.

The rearrangement links TRBV9 to TRBJ2-3; the match to TRBD1 covers 10 bases. The V and J ends lost 0 bases and 7 bases, in that order; junction bases with no gene match: 2. The CDR3 spans 14 residues. The germline V gene has CDR1 SGDLS and CDR2 YYNGEE. Here the CDR3 DNA reads TGTGCCAGCAGCGTAGGGACAGGGGGGAATACGCAGTATTTT. Translated, it gives CASSVGTGGNTQYF.

The chain links TRBV28 to TRBJ2-7; 10 bases fit TRBD1. Looked up from germline, CDR1 is MDHEN and CDR2 is SYDVKM. Trimming cost V 5 bases and J 4 bases; bases outside gene matches: 5. The CDR3 runs to 14 residues. DNA for the CDR3: TGTGCCAGCAGTCCTCGGGACAGGGGTTACGAGCAGTACTTC. It codes for CASSPRDRGYEQYF.

The chain joins TRBV2 to TRBJ1-2; D ambiguous. The ends were cut back, 0 bases at V and 7 bases at J, with 6 bases in the middle. The CDR3 is 12 amino acids. In germline, CDR1 is SNHLY, CDR2 FYNNEI. CDR3 amino acids: CASSEALGGYTF. In DNA, the CDR3 is TGTGCCAGCAGTGAAGCGCTTGGTGGCTACACCTTC.

The rearrangement uses TRBV3-1 (or the pseudogene TRBV3-2) and TRBJ2-1, with 10 bases lining up with TRBD2. Germline V gene lookup returns CDR1 LGHDT and CDR2 YNNKEL (reference sequence). Germline trimming cut 1 base from V and 9 bases from J; bases unmatched to any gene: 3. The CDR3 covers 14 residues. DNA for the CDR3: TGTGCCAGCAGCCAAGTTGGGACTAGCGCTGAGCAGTTCTTC. This codes for CASSQVGTSAEQFF.

This clone appeared once. This rearrangement joins TRBV28 to TRBJ1-1, with a weak D call TRBD1 (6 bases). The CDR3 loop spans 14 amino acids. Trimming removed 5 bases at V and 2 bases at J, with 12 bases between. Germline values: CDR1 MDHEN, CDR2 SYDVKM. The CDR3 DNA reads as TGTGCCAGCAGTGAGAGGGGGGTTAACACTGAAGCTTTCTTT. Translation: CASSERGVNTEAFF.

The chain is built from TRBV7-9 and TRBJ2-1; 8 bases fit TRBD1. V trimming: 0 bases; J trimming: 7 bases; junction bases outside the gene matches: 8. The germline gives CDR1 SEHNR, CDR2 FQNEAQ (reference sequence). This CDR3 has 16 amino acids. This chain's CDR3 is CASSLAPDRAVNEQFF. CDR3 DNA: TGTGCCAGCAGCTTAGCTCCGGACAGGGCAGTAAATGAGCAGTTCTTC.

This chain links TRBV5-6 with TRBJ2-7, with TRBD1 matching 8 bases. V lost 4 bases and J lost 5; bases outside the gene matches: 11. Germline CDR1 is SGHDT and CDR2 is YYEEEE. The CDR3 covers 15 residues. The CDR3 reads CASSEGGPGGHEQYF. CDR3 DNA: TGTGCCAGCAGCGAAGGGGGGCCAGGGGGCCACGAGCAGTACTTC.

This chain connects TRBV10-3 to TRBJ2-3; D remains unclear. With 0 bases removed from V and 5 bases from J, the gap between germline ends came to 6 bases. Germline loops: CDR1 ENHRY, CDR2 SYGVKD. The CDR3 loop spans 13 amino acids. The CDR3 protein is CAISESIQDTQYF. The CDR3 nucleotides read TGTGCCATCAGTGAGTCGATCCAAGATACGCAGTATTTT.

The chain is built from TRBV7-2 and TRBJ2-7; TRBD1 is a possible D gene (6 bases). V lost 6 bases and J 0 bases, leaving 15 bases between the germline ends. Germline loops: CDR1 SGHTA, CDR2 FQGNSA. CDR3 size: 15 residues. CDR3 protein: CASRPNRASSYEQYF. CDR3 in DNA: TGTGCCAGCAGACCAAACAGGGCAAGCTCCTACGAGCAGTACTTC.

The V and J genes are TRBV28 and TRBJ1-2; D is uncertain. The V end lost 6 bases, the J end lost 6 bases, and 20 bases lay between the germline ends. This CDR3 contains 15 residues. Germline CDR1 reads MDHEN; CDR2 reads SYDVKM. CDR3 in DNA: TGTGCCAGCAGCCCCGGGCAGACCAGTCGAGATGGCTACACCTTC. It yields the protein CASSPGQTSRDGYTF.

This chain links TRBV2 with TRBJ2-7, with a tentative D call TRBD1 (6 bases). V lost 3 bases and J 3 bases, leaving 9 bases between the germline ends. The CDR3 length is 13 residues. CDR1 and CDR2 (germline): SNHLY, FYNNEI. CDR3 coding DNA: TGTGCCAGCAGTGATAGGGACAACTACGAGCAGTACTTC. Its translation is CASSDRDNYEQYF.

V gene TRBV24-1 combines with J gene TRBJ2-5, with 11 bases lining up with TRBD1. The CDR3 is made up of 18 amino acids. V gave up 4 bases and J gave up 1 base; unmatched junction bases: 10. Per the germline V gene, CDR1 is KGHDR and CDR2 is SFDVKD. The CDR3 loop is CATSDLKSGTGGQETQYF. The CDR3 DNA is TGTGCCACCAGTGACCTAAAATCCGGGACAGGGGGCCAAGAGACCCAGTACTTC.

This rearrangement joins TRBV5-1 to TRBJ1-5; no reliable D call. Germline values: CDR1 SGHRS, CDR2 YFSETQ. Trimming took off 2 bases at V and 5 bases at J, with 11 bases between the two ends. CDR3 length: 14 amino acids. The DNA for the CDR3 is TGCGCCAGCAGCTTAGGAGGGAGGGATCAGCCCCAGCATTTT. It codes for CASSLGGRDQPQHF.

The V gene is TRBV2, the J gene TRBJ2-7; 12 bases agree with TRBD2. Germline V gives CDR1 SNHLY, CDR2 FYNNEI. Trimming cost V 6 bases and J 6 bases; bases outside gene matches: 12. The CDR3 is 16 amino acids. CDR3 sequence: CASRVSSGRARSEQYF. CDR3 nucleotides: TGTGCCAGCAGGGTCTCTAGCGGGAGGGCCCGGAGCGAGCAGTACTTC.

The gene calls are TRBV27 and TRBJ2-1, with TRBD2 identical over 8 bases. The CDR3 consists of 14 residues. Germline V gene sequence: CDR1 MNHEY, CDR2 SMNVEV (reference sequence). V lost 6 bases and J lost 6; bases outside the gene matches: 7. The CDR3 sequence is CASSSATSVNEQFF. CDR3 sequence (DNA): TGTGCCAGCAGCTCAGCGACTAGCGTCAATGAGCAGTTCTTC.

The rearrangement uses TRBV28 and TRBJ1-2; D is unclear. The V gene's germline CDR1 is MDHEN and CDR2 SYDVKM. Trimming shortened V by 5 bases and J by 7 bases, and 17 bases separated the two germline ends. CDR3 length equals 14 residues. This CDR3 is CASSPDPVTGGYTF. The CDR3 DNA follows: TGTGCCAGCAGTCCTGATCCAGTGACGGGTGGCTACACCTTC.